The 2 T cell receptor beta chains presented below share a single source sample, sequenced in a study of lymphopenia after photon versus proton radiotherapy. Clones were read by immunoSEQ multiplex PCR, and TCRdb kept only the in-frame ones, dropping some. Of tens of thousands of clones in the sample, 84% are singletons; the top ten hold roughly 2.6%. The sequencing used peripheral blood, collected from a patient treated with photon-based radiotherapy. The receptors derive from a woman in her 50s with pancreatic cancer.

The V call is TRBV14, the J call TRBJ1-1; unclear D gene. Trimming took off 5 bases at V and 2 bases at J, with 12 bases between the two ends. Germline V CDR1 and CDR2: SGHDN, FVKESK. CDR3 length: 14 residues. CDR3 in amino acids: CASSFSGHNTEAFF. The CDR3 bases are TGTGCCAGCAGCTTTTCGGGCCATAACACTGAAGCTTTCTTT.

The V call is TRBV15, the J call TRBJ2-7, with TRBD1 matching over 7 bases. Germline V gives CDR1 LNHNV, CDR2 YYDKDF (reference sequence). Trimming removed 2 bases from V and 5 bases from J; junction bases left unmatched: 12. There are 16 residues in the CDR3. CDR3 sequence: CATSRLSGTAANEQYF. The CDR3 DNA follows: TGTGCCACCAGCAGACTTTCCGGGACAGCGGCCAACGAGCAGTACTTC.